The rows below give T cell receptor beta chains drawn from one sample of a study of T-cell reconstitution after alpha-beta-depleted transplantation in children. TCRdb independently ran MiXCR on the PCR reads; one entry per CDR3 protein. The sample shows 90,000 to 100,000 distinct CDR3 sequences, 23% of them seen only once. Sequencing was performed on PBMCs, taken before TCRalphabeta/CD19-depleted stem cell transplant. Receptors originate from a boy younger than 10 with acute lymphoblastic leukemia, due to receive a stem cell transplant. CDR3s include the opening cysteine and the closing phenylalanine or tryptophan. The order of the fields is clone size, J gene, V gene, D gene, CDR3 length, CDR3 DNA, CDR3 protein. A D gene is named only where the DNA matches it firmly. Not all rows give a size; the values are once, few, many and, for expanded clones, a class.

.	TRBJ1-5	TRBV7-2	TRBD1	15	TGTGCCAGCAGCCTAGACAGGGGAGGGGATCAGCCCCAGCATTTT	CASSLDRGGDQPQHF
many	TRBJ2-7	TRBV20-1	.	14	TGCAGTGCTTCCTTAGGGACTCCCTCCAACGAGCAGTACTTC	CSASLGTPSNEQYF
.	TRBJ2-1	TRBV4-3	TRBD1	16	TGCGCCAGCAGCCGTAAACAGGGGCCTCGTTTCAATGAGCAGTTCTTC	CASSRKQGPRFNEQFF
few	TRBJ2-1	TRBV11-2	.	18	TGTGCCAGCAGCTTAATACGGGGGACAGTAAACTCCTACAATGAGCAGTTCTTC	CASSLIRGTVNSYNEQFF
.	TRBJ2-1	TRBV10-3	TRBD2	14	TGTGCCATCAGTCCTAGCGGGCCTTTGAATGAGCAGTTCTTC	CAISPSGPLNEQFF
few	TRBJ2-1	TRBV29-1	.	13	TGCAGCGCCAGCGGAGGGGCCGACAGTGAGCAGTTCTTC	CSASGGADSEQFF
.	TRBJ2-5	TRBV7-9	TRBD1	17	TGTGCCAGCAGCTCCCCCTTTCGGACAGGCCAGGGGGAGACCCAGTACTTC	CASSSPFRTGQGETQYF
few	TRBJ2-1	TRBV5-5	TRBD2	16	TGTGCCAGCAGCTTCCCAATTAGCGGGAAGTACAATGAGCAGTTCTTC	CASSFPISGKYNEQFF
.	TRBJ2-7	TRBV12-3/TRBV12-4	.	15	TGTGCCAGCAGTTCAGGGCAGTCGTACTCCTACGAGCAGTACTTC	CASSSGQSYSYEQYF
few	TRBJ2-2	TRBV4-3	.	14	TGCGCCAGCAGCCAGTATTGGGGAACCGGGGAGCTGTTTTTT	CASSQYWGTGELFF
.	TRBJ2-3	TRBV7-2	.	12	TGTGCCAGCAGCTCCCACCCCAGAGAGCAGTATTTT	CASSSHPREQYF
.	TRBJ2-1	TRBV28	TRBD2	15	TGTGCCAGCAGTCAAGGGCTAGCGGGAGTCAATGAGCAGTTCTTC	CASSQGLAGVNEQFF
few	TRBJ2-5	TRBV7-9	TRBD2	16	TGTGCCAGCAGCTCACTAGCGGAGGCAGGTCGAGAGACCCAGTACTTC	CASSSLAEAGRETQYF
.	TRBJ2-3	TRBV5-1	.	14	TGCGCCAGCAGCTTGGGTTCCTCCGCAGATACGCAGTATTTT	CASSLGSSADTQYF
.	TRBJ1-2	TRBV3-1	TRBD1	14	TGTGCCAGCAGCCAAGGACAGGGGGCCTATGGCTACACCTTC	CASSQGQGAYGYTF
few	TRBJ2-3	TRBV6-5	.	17	TGTGCCAGCAGTTACACTCCCAGTTGGGCCGCGACAGATACGCAGTATTTT	CASSYTPSWAATDTQYF
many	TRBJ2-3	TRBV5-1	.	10	TGCGCCAGCAAAGGAGATACGCAGTATTTT	CASKGDTQYF
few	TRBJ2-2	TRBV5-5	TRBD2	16	TGTGCCAGCAGCCCGGGACTAGCGGGAGGGATCGGGGAGCTGTTTTTT	CASSPGLAGGIGELFF
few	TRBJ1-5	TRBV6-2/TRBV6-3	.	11	TGTGCCAGCAGTAACGGTCAGCCCCAGCATTTT	CASSNGQPQHF
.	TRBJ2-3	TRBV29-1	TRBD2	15	TGCAGCGTTGCGGAGACTAGCGGGAGGACAGATACGCAGTATTTT	CSVAETSGRTDTQYF
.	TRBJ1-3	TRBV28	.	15	TGTGCCAGCAGCCTCGCTTGGCAGTCTGGAAACACCATATATTTT	CASSLAWQSGNTIYF
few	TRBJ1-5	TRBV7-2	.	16	TGTGCCAGCAGCCAAGGGGTGGCAGGGAGGTATCAGCCCCAGCATTTT	CASSQGVAGRYQPQHF